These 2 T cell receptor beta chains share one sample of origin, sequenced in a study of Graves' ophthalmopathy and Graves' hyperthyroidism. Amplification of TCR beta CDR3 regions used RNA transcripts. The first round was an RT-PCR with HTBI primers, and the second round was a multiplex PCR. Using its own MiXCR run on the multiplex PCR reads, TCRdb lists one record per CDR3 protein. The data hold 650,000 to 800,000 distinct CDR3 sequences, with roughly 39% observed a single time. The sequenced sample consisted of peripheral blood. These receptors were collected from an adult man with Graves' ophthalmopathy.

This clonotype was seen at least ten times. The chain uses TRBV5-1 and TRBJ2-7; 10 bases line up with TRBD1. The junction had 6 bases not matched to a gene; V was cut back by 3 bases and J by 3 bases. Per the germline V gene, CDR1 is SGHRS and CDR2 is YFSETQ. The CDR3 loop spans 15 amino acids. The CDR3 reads CASSSGDRGLYEQYF. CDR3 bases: TGCGCCAGCAGCTCGGGAGACAGGGGGCTCTACGAGCAGTACTTC.

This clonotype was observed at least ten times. The CDR3 is CASSQTDEKLFF. The CDR3 DNA is TGTGCCAGCAGCCAGACAGATGAAAAACTGTTTTTT. The chain joins TRBV7-2 to TRBJ1-4; D may be TRBD1 (5 bases). Germline V gene data show CDR1 as SGHTA and CDR2 as FQGNSA. The CDR3 consists of 12 residues. Trimming stripped 5 bases from V and 6 bases from J, with 7 bases between.